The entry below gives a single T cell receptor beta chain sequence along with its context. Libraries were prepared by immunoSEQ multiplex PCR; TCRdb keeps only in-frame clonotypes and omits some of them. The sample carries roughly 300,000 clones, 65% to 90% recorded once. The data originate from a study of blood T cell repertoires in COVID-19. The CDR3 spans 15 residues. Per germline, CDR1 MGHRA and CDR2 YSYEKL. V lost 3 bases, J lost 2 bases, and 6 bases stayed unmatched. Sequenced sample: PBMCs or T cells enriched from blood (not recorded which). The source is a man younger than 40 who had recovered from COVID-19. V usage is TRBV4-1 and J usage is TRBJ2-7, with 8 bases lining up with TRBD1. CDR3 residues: CASSQPGQVAYEQYF. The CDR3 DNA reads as TGCGCCAGCAGCCAGCCGGGACAGGTAGCCTACGAGCAGTACTTC.